This T cell receptor (beta chain) was profiled in a study of molecular identifiers for immune sequencing clone quantification. With listed TCR primers and previously described methods, bulk TCR libraries were prepared. TCRdb recomputed calls from the PCR reads with MiXCR, one row per CDR3 protein. The sample shows some 680,000 distinct CDR3 sequences, 25% of them seen only once. Trimming left V 2 bases short and J 7 bases short, with 14 bases between. The CDR3 covers 14 residues. Germline CDR1 reads MNHEY; CDR2 reads SMNVEV (reference sequence). This clonotype was recorded a few times. Its antigen is not known. Libraries of naive CD8 cells were prepared from approximately 20,000 to 1,000,000 sorted cells using 10%, 30% or 50% RNA. Overall study findings and caveats: Over 98% of effector molecules, yet under 1% of naive-cell molecules, were held by clones above 20 RNA copies.

The receptor's source is a human donor in good health. Some libraries in this study had Jurkat cell RNA spiked in. This sequence joins TRBV27 and TRBJ1-2; possibly TRBD1 for D (6 bases). The sample was naive CD8+ T cells from blood, with Jurkat cell RNA spiked in. Described subset: FACS-sorted CD8+CD4-CCR7+CD45RA+ naive T cells. Written as DNA, the CDR3 is TGTGCCAGCAGTTTAGCGGGGGGCGAAGTTGGCTACACCTTC. It translates to CASSLAGGEVGYTF.